These 3 T cell receptor beta chains came from one sample sequenced in a study of glioma-infiltrating T cells (dated by TCRdb to about 2016). The run used an Illumina MiSeq. TCR alpha and beta CDR3 regions were amplified with the iRepertoire nested amplicon-rescue multiplex PCR (arm-PCR) platform from RNA. The public reads were reprocessed in TCRdb via fastp at Q25 and MiXCR, keeping in-frame beta chains. Identical CDR3 proteins give one entry, which carries the most common genes and DNA. This sample holds some 99,000 distinct CDR3 sequences; around a quarter were observed only once. About a third of the sample belongs to the ten largest clones. Sequencing was done on a sample of glioma tissue, nonneoplastic brain tissue, or PBMCs (not recorded which). Receptors were obtained from a human donor with low-grade glioma or glioblastoma, undergoing nonglioma brain surgery, or in good health (not recorded which).

The V and J genes are TRBV21-1 and TRBJ1-3; whether TRBD1, the table's D call, matches the DNA was not checked. TRBV21-1 is recorded as a pseudogene. There are 14 residues in the CDR3. This CDR3 is CASSPQGFGNTLYF. For the CDR3, the DNA is TGTGCCAGCAGCCCACAGGGGTTCGGAAATACGCTCTATTTT.

This clonotype was found many times. The CDR3 reads CASTETVGNQPQHF. Here the CDR3 DNA reads TGTGCCAGCACCGAGACGGTAGGCAATCAGCCCCAGCATTTT. The V and J genes are TRBV2 and TRBJ1-5; D is unresolved. V was pared by 7 bases and J by 2 bases, with 12 bases between. Per the germline V gene, CDR1 is SNHLY and CDR2 is FYNNEI. The length of the CDR3 is 14 residues.

This chain connects TRBV18 to TRBJ1-6; possibly TRBD1 for D (5 bases). V dropped 4 bases and J dropped 6 bases, with 10 bases sitting between them. Germline assignment: CDR1 KGHSH and CDR2 LQKENI. The CDR3 loop spans 14 amino acids. The CDR3 reads CASSHGRANSPLHF. CDR3 coding DNA: TGTGCCAGCTCACATGGCAGGGCTAATTCACCCCTCCACTTT.